This entry is about one T cell receptor (beta chain). Its antigen is not identified. Method: immunoSEQ multiplex PCR; TCRdb's copy keeps in-frame clones and lacks some. Among about 150,000 clones listed, roughly 90% were seen once. V was cut by 4 bases and J by 3 bases, with 8 bases left in between. Germline CDR1 reads SGHDN; CDR2 reads FVKESK. This CDR3 has 13 residues. This entry comes from a study of T cell responses to AZD1222 COVID-19 vaccine. Study details: Second doses at about 4 or about 12 weeks were pooled.

Notes on the study in general: Spike-spanning, vaccine-associated CD4 TCRs were dominant at 160-218 and 743-854. Increases in Spike-specific TCR breadth and depth were seen after two AZD1222 doses. Nearly half of the spike-specific TCRs reportedly recognize variant regions that carry no mutations.

This TCR was recovered from an adult in good health. The sample was peripheral blood, taken on day 0 of AZD1222 vaccination. The chain combines TRBV14 with TRBJ2-3; D is ambiguous. The CDR3 coding sequence is TGTGCCAGCAGCCCCGCCTTAACAGATACGCAGTATTTT. Translated, it gives CASSPALTDTQYF. The whole variable domain, filled in from reference TRBV14 and TRBJ2-3, reads EAGVTQFPSHSVIEKGQTVTLRCDPISGHDNLYWYRRVMGKEIKFLLHFVKESKQDESGMPNNRFLAERTGGTYSTLKVQPAELEDSGVYFCASSPALTDTQYFGPGTRLTVL.